This TCR beta chain was sequenced for a study of shared clonotypes between healthy human individuals. Study conclusions and caveats: Generation of non-shared clonotypes was less probable than generation of clonotypes shared by all four donors.

Sequencing was performed with immunoSEQ multiplex PCR; in TCRdb, only in-frame clones are kept and a portion is missing. This table has under 600,000 clones, more than 95% appearing once. As for this clone: No antigen is known for it.

The germline V gene has CDR1 MDHEN and CDR2 SYDVKM. Trimming stripped 3 bases from V and 7 bases from J, with 16 bases between. The CDR3 contains 14 residues. Sample: naive CD4+ T cells sorted from blood. As for subset: CD45RA+ positively selected. This receptor was obtained from a woman in her 30s in good health. The rearrangement links TRBV28 to TRBJ2-7; D is unresolved. The CDR3 loop reads CASSFSLSLEEQYF. The DNA of the CDR3 is TGTGCCAGCAGTTTCTCTCTGAGCTTGGAGGAGCAGTACTTC.